This T cell receptor beta chain was profiled in a study of cytomegalovirus exposure and HLA in healthy donors. Study context: A data release that came early held approximately 85 million unique TCRs from HLA-typed donors. Findings and limits, study-wide: Immune exposure was documented only through CMV serostatus.

Primers for the PCR totalled 60 Vbeta and 13 Jbeta. Original data processing: A follow-up analysis tallied some 80 million unique TCR beta chains, 8.5 million to 14 million shared. Assay used: immunoSEQ multiplex PCR; TCRdb lists only in-frame clones, some missing. Clone size and V and J calls were adopted from that table, with D and trimming inferred from the DNA. This sample yields about 150,000 clones, of which about 83% are seen a single time; 4% belongs to the top ten. Points on this clone: Its antigen is as yet unknown.

Sequenced material: PBMCs. This TCR was sampled from a woman in her thirties or forties in good health and CMV-seronegative.

The CDR3 region has the DNA TGTGCCAGCAGCTTAGACGGGAGGGCAACCTCCTACGAGCAGTACTTC. Amino acids: CASSLDGRATSYEQYF. This chain joins TRBV7-9 and TRBJ2-7; 8 bases align to TRBD2. Germline CDR1 is SEHNR and CDR2 is FQNEAQ (reference sequence). With V trimmed by 1 base and J by 0 bases, 5 bases remained unmatched. The CDR3 is 16 residues long.